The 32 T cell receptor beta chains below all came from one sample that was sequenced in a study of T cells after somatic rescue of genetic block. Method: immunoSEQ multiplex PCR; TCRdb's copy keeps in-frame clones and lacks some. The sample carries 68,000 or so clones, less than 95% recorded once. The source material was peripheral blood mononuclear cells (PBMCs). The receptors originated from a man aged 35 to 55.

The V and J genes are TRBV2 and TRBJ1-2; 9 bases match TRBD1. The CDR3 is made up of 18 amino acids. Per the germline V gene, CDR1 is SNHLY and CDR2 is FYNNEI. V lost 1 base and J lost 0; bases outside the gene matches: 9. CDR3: CASSEGPGQGAANYGYTF. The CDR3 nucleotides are TGTGCCAGCAGTGAAGGACCGGGACAGGGAGCCGCTAACTATGGCTACACCTTC.

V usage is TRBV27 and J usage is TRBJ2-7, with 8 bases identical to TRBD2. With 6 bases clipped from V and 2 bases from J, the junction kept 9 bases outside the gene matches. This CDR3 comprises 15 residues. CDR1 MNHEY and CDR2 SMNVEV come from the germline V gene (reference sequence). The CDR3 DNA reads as TGTGCCAGCAGGAACTGGGCTAGCGGGCCCTACGAGCAGTACTTC. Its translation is CASRNWASGPYEQYF.

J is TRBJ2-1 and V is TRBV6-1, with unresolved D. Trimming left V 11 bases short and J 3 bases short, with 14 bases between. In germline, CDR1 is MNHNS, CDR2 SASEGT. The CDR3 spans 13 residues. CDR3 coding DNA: TGTGCCCAAAGCCTTTGGCTCTACAATGAGCAGTTCTTC. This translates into CAQSLWLYNEQFF.

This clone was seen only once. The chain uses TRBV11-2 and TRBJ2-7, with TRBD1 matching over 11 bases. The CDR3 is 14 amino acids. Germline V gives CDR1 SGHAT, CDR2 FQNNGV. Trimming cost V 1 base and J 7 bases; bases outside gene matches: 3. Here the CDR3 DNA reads TGTGCCAGCAGCTTAGGGACAGGGGGCTGGGAGCAGTACTTC. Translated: CASSLGTGGWEQYF. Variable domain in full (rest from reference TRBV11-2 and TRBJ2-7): EAGVAQSPRYKIIEKRQSVAFWCNPISGHATLYWYQQILGQGPKLLIQFQNNGVVDDSQLPKDRFSAERLKGVDSTLKIQPAKLEDSAVYLCASSLGTGGWEQYFGPGTRLTVT.

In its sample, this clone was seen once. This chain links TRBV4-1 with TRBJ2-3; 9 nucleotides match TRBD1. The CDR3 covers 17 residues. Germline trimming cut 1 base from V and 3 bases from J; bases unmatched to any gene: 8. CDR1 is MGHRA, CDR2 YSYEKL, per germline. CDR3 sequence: CASSQVPGQGRTDTQYF. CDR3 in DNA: TGCGCCAGCAGCCAAGTACCGGGACAGGGTAGAACAGATACGCAGTATTTT.

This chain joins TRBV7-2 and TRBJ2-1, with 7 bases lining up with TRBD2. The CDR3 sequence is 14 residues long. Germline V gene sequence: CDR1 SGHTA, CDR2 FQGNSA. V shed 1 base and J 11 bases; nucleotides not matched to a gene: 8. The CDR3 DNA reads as TGTGCCAGCAGCTTAGAGTCTAGCGGTGAAAAGCAGTTCTTC. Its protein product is CASSLESSGEKQFF.

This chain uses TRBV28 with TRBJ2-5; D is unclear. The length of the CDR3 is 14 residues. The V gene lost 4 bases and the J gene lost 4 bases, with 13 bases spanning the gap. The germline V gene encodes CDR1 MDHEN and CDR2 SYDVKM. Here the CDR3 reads CASSSYVNRETQYF. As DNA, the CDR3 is TGTGCCAGCAGTTCGTACGTGAATCGAGAGACCCAGTACTTC.

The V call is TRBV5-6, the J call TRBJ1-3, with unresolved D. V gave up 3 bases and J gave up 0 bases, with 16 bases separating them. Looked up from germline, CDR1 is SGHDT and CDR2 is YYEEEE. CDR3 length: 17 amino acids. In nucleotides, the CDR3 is TGTGCCAGCAGCTCTGACCTCCAAGGGTTCTCTGGAAACACCATATATTTT. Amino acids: CASSSDLQGFSGNTIYF.

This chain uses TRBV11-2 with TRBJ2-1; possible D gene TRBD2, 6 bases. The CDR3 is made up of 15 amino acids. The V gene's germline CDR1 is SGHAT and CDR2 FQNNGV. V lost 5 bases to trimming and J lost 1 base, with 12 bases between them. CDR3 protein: CASSPGLRSYNEQFF. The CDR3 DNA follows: TGTGCCAGCAGCCCGGGACTGAGATCCTACAATGAGCAGTTCTTC.

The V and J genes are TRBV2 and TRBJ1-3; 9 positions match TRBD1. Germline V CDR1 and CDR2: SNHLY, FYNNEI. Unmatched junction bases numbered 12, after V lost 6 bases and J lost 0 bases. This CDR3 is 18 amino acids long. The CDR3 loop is CASRLIGQGTSSGNTIYF. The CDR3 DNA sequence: TGTGCCAGCAGGCTAATTGGACAGGGGACGAGCTCTGGAAACACCATATATTTT.

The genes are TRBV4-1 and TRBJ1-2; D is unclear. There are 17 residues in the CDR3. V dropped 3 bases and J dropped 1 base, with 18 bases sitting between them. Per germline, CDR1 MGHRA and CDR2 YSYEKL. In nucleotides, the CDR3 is TGCGCCAGCAGCCAGCGCGGTGGGCTGCGAGTTAACTATGGCTACACCTTC. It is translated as CASSQRGGLRVNYGYTF.

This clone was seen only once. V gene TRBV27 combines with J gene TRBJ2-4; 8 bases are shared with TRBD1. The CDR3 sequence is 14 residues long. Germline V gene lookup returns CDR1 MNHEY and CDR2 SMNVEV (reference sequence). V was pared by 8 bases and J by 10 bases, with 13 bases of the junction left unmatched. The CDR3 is CASAPSWGQEIQYF. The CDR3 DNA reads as TGTGCCAGCGCGCCCTCTTGGGGACAGGAAATTCAGTACTTC.

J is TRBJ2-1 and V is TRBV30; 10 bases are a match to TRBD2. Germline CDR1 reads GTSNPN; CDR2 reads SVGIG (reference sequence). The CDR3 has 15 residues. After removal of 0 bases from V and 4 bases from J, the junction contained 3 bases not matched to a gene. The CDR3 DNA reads TGTGCCTGGAGTGTACCAGCGGGGGGGTACAATGAGCAGTTCTTC. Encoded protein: CAWSVPAGGYNEQFF. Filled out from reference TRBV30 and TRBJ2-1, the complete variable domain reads SQTIHQWPATLVQPVGSPLSLECTVEGTSNPNLYWYRQAAGRGLQLLFYSVGIGQISSEVPQNLSASRPQDRQFILSSKKLLLSDSGFYLCAWSVPAGGYNEQFFGPGTRLTVL.

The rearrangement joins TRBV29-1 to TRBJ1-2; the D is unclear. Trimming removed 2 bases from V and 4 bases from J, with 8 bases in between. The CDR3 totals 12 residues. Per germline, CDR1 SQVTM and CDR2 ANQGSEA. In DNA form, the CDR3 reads TGCAGCGTTGAAAACCCCTCCTATGGCTACACCTTC. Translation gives CSVENPSYGYTF.

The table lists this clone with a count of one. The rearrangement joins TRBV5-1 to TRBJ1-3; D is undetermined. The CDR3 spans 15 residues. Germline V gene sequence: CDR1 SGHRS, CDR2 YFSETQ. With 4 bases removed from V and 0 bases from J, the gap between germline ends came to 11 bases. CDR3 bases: TGCGCCAGCAGCGATAGGGAGTCCTCTGGAAACACCATATATTTT. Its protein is CASSDRESSGNTIYF.

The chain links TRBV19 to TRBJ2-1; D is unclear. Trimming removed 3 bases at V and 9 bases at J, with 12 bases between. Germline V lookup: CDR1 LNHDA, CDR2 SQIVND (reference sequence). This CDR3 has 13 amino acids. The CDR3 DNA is TGTGCCAGTAGTATTCAGGTATCGGGTGAGCAGTTCTTC. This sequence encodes CASSIQVSGEQFF.

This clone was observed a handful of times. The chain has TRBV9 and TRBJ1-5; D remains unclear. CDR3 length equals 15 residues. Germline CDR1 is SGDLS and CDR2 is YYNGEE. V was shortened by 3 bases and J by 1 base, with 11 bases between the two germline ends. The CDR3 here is CASSAGFPSNQPQHF. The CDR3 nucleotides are TGTGCCAGCAGCGCCGGATTCCCAAGCAATCAGCCCCAGCATTTT.

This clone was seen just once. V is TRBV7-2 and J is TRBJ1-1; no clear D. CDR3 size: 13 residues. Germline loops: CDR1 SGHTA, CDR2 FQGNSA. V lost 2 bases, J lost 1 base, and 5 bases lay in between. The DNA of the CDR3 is TGTGCCAGCAGCTTAAATAGGAACACTGAAGCTTTCTTT. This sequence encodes CASSLNRNTEAFF.

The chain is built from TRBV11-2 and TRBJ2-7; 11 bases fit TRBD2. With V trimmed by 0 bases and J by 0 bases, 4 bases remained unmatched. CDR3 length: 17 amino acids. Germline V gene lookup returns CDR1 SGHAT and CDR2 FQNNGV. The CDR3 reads CASSLEALAGDSYEQYF. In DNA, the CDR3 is TGTGCCAGCAGCTTAGAAGCACTAGCGGGAGACTCCTACGAGCAGTACTTC.

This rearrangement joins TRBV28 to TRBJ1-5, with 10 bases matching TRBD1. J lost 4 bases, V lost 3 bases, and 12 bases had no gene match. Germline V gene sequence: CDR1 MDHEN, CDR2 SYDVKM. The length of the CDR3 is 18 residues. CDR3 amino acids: CASSFSGLKDRGNQPQHF. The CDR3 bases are TGTGCCAGCAGTTTTTCCGGGTTGAAGGACAGGGGGAATCAGCCCCAGCATTTT.

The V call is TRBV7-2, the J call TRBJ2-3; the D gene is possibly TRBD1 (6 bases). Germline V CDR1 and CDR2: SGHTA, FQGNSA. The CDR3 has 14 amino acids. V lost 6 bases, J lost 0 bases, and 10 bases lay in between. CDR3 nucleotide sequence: TGTGCCAGCAGTGGGGGCCTTAGCACAGATACGCAGTATTTT. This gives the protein CASSGGLSTDTQYF.

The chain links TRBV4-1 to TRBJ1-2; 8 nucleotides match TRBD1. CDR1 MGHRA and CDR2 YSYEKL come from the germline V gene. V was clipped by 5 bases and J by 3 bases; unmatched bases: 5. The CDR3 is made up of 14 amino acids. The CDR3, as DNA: TGCGCCAGCAGCGTACAGGGGGGCGACTATGGCTACACCTTC. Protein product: CASSVQGGDYGYTF.

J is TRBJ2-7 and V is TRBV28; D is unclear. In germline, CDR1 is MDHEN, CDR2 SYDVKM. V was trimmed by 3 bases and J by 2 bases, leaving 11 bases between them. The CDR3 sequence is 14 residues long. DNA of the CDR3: TGTGCCAGCAGTTTGGTAGACCGAGCCTACGAGCAGTACTTC. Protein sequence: CASSLVDRAYEQYF. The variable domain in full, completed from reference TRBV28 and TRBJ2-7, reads DVKVTQSSRYLVKRTGEKVFLECVQDMDHENMFWYRQDPGLGLRLIYFSYDVKMKEKGDIPEGYSVSREKKERFSLILESASTNQTSMYLCASSLVDRAYEQYFGPGTRLTVT.

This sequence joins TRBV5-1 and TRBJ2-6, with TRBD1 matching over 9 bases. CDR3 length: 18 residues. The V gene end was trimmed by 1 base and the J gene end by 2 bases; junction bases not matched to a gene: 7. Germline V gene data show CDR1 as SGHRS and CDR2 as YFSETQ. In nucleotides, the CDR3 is TGCGCCAGCAGCTTGCCTGGGACAGGGAAGGCTGGGGCCAACGTCCTGACTTTC. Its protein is CASSLPGTGKAGANVLTF.

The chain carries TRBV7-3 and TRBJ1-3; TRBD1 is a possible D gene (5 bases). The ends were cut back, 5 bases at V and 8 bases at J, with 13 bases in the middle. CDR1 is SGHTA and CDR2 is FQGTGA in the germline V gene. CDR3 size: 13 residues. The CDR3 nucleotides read TGTGCCAGCAGCATGACAGCCTCGGACACCATATATTTT. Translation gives CASSMTASDTIYF.

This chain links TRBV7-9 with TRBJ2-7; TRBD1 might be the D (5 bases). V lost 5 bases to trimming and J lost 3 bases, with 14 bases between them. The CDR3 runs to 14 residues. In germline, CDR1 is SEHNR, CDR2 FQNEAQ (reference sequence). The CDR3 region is CASSLGQTYYEQYF. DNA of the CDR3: TGTGCCAGCAGCCTCGGACAAACCTACTACGAGCAGTACTTC.

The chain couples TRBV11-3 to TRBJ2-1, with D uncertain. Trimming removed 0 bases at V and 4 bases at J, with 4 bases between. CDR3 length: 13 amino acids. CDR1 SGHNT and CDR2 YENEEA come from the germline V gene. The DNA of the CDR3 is TGTGCCAGCAGCTTAGAGGGGTACAATGAGCAGTTCTTC. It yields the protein CASSLEGYNEQFF.

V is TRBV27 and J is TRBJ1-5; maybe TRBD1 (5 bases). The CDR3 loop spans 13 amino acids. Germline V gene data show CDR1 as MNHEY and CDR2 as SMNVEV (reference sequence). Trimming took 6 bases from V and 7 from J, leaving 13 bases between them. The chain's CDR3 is CASSPDQGQPQHF. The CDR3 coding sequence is TGTGCCAGCAGCCCTGACCAGGGCCAGCCCCAGCATTTT.

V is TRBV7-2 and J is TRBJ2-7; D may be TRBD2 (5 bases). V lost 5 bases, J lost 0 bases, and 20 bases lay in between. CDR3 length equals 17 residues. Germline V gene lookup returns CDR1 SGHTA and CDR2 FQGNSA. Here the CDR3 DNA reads TGTGCCAGCAGCCCTACCCCGTTCTCGGGAAGCTCCTACGAGCAGTACTTC. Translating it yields CASSPTPFSGSSYEQYF.

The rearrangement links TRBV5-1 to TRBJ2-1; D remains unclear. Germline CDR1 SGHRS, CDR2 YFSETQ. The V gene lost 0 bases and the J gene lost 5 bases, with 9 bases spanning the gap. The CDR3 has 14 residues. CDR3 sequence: CASSLGGPNNEQFF. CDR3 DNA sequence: TGCGCCAGCAGCTTGGGAGGCCCGAACAATGAGCAGTTCTTC.

CDR3 residues: CASTPRGSQISEQYF. The CDR3 DNA sequence: TGTGCCAGCACCCCTCGGGGCAGCCAGATTTCCGAGCAGTACTTC. The chain is built from TRBV7-9 and TRBJ2-7, with D perhaps being TRBD1 or TRBD2 (5 bases each). V was trimmed by 7 bases and J by 6 bases, leaving 22 bases between them. The CDR3 has 15 amino acids. Germline V gene data show CDR1 as SEHNR and CDR2 as FQNEAQ (reference sequence).

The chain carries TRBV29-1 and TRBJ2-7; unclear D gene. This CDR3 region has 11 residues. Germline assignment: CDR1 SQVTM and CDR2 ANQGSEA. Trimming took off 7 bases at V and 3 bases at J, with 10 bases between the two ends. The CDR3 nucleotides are TGCAGCGCTGGGCCAAACTACGAGCAGTACTTC. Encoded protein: CSAGPNYEQYF.